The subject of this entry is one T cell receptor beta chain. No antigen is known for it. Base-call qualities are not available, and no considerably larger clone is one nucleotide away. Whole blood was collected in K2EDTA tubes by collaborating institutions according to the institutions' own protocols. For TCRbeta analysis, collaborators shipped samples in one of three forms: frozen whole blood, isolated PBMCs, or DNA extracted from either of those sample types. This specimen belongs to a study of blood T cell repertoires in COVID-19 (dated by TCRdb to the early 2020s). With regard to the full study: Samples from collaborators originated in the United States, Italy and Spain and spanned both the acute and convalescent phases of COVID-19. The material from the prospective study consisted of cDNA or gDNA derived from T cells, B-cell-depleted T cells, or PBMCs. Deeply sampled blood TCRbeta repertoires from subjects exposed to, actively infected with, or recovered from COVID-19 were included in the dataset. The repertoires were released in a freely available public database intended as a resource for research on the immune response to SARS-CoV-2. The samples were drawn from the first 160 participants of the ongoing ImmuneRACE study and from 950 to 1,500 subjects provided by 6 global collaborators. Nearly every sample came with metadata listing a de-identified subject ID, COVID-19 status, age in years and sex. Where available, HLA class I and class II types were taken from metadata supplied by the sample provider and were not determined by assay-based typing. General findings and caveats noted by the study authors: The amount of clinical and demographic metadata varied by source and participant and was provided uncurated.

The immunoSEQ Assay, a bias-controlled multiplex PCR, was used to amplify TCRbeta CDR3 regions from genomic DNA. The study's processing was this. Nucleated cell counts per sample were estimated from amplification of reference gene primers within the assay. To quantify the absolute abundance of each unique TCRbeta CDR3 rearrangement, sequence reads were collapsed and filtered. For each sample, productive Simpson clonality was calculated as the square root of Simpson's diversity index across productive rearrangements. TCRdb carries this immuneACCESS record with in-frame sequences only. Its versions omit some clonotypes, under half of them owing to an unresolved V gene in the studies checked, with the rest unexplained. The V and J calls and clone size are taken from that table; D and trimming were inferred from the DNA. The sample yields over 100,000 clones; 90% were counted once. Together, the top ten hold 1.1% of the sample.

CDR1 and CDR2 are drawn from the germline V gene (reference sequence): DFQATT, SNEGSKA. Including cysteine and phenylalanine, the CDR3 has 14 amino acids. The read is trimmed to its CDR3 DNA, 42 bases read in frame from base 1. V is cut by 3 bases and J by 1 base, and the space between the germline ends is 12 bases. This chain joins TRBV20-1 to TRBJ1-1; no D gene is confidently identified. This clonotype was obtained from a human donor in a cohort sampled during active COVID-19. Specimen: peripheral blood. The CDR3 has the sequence CSASPPLENTEAFF. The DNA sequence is TGCAGTGCTAGTCCCCCCTTAGAGAACACTGAAGCTTTCTTT.